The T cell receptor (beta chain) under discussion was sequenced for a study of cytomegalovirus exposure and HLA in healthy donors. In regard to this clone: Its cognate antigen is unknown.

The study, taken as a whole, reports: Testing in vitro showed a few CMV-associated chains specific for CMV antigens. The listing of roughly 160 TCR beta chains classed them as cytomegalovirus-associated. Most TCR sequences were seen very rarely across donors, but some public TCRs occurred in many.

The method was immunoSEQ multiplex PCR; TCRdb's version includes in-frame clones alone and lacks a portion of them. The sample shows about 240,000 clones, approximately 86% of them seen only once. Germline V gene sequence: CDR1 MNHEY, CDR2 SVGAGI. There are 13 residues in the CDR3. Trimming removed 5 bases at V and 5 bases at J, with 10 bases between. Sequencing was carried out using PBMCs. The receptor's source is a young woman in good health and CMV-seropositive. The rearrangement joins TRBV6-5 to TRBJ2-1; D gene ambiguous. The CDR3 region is CASSDTSNNEQFF. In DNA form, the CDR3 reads TGTGCCAGCAGTGATACATCGAACAATGAGCAGTTCTTC.